This T cell receptor beta chain appears in the sequencing data of a study of blood T cell repertoires in COVID-19 (dated by TCRdb to 2020 to 2021). At the level of the whole study: Samples covering the acute and convalescent phases of COVID-19 were provided by collaborators in the United States, Italy and Spain. The material from the prospective study consisted of cDNA or gDNA derived from T cells, B-cell-depleted T cells, or PBMCs. Deeply sampled blood TCRbeta repertoires from subjects exposed to, actively infected with, or recovered from COVID-19 were included in the dataset. The repertoires were released in a freely available public database meant as a resource for research on the immune response to SARS-CoV-2. The samples were drawn from the first 160 participants of the ongoing ImmuneRACE study and from under 1,500 subjects provided by 6 global collaborators. A de-identified subject ID, COVID-19 status, age in years and sex were almost always included in the sample metadata. Where HLA class I and class II types were available, the types were taken from metadata supplied by the sample provider, not from assay-based typing. What the research found in general, with its limitations: The quantity of clinical and demographic metadata differed by source and by participant and was supplied without curation.

TCRbeta CDR3 regions were amplified from genomic DNA by means of the immunoSEQ Assay, a bias-controlled multiplex PCR. On the study's bioinformatics: Within the assay, amplification of reference gene primers was used to estimate how many nucleated cells each sample contained. Sequence reads were collapsed and filtered to measure the absolute abundance of every unique TCRbeta CDR3 rearrangement. For each sample, productive Simpson clonality was calculated as the square root of Simpson's diversity index over productive rearrangements. Not all clones reach the TCRdb copy of this immuneACCESS table, which keeps in-frame sequences only. Checked studies attribute under half of the gap to unresolved V genes and leave the rest unexplained. The V and J calls and clone size were taken over from that table, and D and trimming were inferred from the DNA. For this sample there are 250,000 to 350,000 clones; about 89% appear just once. Roughly an eighth of the sample lies in the top ten.

Collaborating institutions collected whole blood in K2EDTA tubes following their own protocols. For TCRbeta analysis, collaborator samples were shipped as frozen whole blood, as isolated PBMCs, or as DNA extracted from either sample type. At the junction V is shortened by 5 bases and J by 1 base; bases outside the gene matches: 7. The CDR3 numbers 15 residues from cysteine through phenylalanine. Kept here is only the CDR3 DNA, which spans 45 bases and is read in frame from base 1. CDR1 and CDR2, per the germline V gene, are SGHVS and FQNEAQ. A word on this clone: The target of this receptor is not known. It has no much larger one-base neighbor in the sample; base qualities were not kept.

Sequencing input: peripheral blood. Recombination connected TRBV7-8 to TRBJ1-1, with TRBD1 identical over 7 junction bases. This TCR was recovered from a woman in her sixties or seventies with acute or convalescent COVID-19. The sequence in DNA is TGTGCCAGCAGCCAAAGACAGGGAAGGAACACTGAAGCTTTCTTT. It codes for CASSQRQGRNTEAFF.